A selection of T cell receptor beta chains follows, all from one sample in a study of blood T cells in healthy people across ages. Using its own MiXCR run on the 5' RACE reads, TCRdb lists one record per CDR3 protein. This table has 1,500,000 or so distinct CDR3 sequences, around 40% appearing once. Material: blood. The source of these receptors is a woman aged 18-35 years in good health. CDR3s include the opening cysteine and the closing phenylalanine or tryptophan.

J gene	V gene	CDR3 protein
TRBJ2-1	TRBV7-6	CASSFGLLNEQFF
TRBJ2-5	TRBV12-3/TRBV12-4	CASSYYNRGQETQYF
TRBJ1-2	TRBV20-1	CSAGMRTGGGGYTF
TRBJ2-5	TRBV7-2	CASSPPGRDNEQYF
TRBJ1-5	TRBV12-3/TRBV12-4	CASSQRYQPQHF
TRBJ2-1	TRBV4-1	CASSRRLDEQFF
TRBJ2-1	TRBV20-1	CSARDIVLAGGPGSEQFF
TRBJ2-3	TRBV9	CASSAGGLAGTDTQYF
TRBJ1-5	TRBV12-3/TRBV12-4	CASSRDRAGNQPQHF
.	TRBV6-1	CASTEGGVRWETQYF
TRBJ2-3	TRBV5-1	CASSLQQGRGTDTQYF
TRBJ2-3	TRBV12-3/TRBV12-4	CASSSGGRVWTDTQYF
TRBJ2-1	TRBV29-1	CSVDTSGDEQFF
.	TRBV5-6	CASSFQDYNEQYF
TRBJ1-2	TRBV7-9	CASSLSLLYGYTF
TRBJ2-1	TRBV7-9	CAGSPAGGSYNEQFF
TRBJ1-4	TRBV27	CASSSTTRRPNEKLFF
TRBJ2-7	TRBV6-6	CASSSPGLGLLEQYF
TRBJ2-3	TRBV3-1	CASSHNRLAGEDTQYF
TRBJ2-1	TRBV20-1	CSARDFNEQFF
TRBJ1-4	TRBV2	CASSFDSSPAKLFF
TRBJ1-5	TRBV19	CASDRKSSNQPQHF
TRBJ1-1	TRBV20-1	CSAGQGPQNTEAFF
TRBJ2-1	TRBV27	CASSKGPYYNEQFF
TRBJ2-1	TRBV5-1	CASSFRGDNNEQFF
TRBJ2-3	TRBV12-3/TRBV12-4	CASSRPGGGMDTQYF
TRBJ1-2	TRBV28	CASSVDGVLYGYTF
TRBJ2-5	TRBV7-2	CASSLGHLKYF
TRBJ2-5	TRBV10-2	CASSESTRRETQYF
TRBJ1-1	TRBV27	CASSFSSANTEAFF
TRBJ1-6	TRBV10-3	CAARPGQGANSPLHF
TRBJ1-2	TRBV29-1	CSVFLGEYTNYGYTF
TRBJ1-5	TRBV25-1	CASSAYLADQPQHF